Following are 21 T cell receptor beta chains from one sample sequenced in a study of blood T cell repertoires in COVID-19. Repertoires were generated with immunoSEQ multiplex PCR, while TCRdb's copy carries only in-frame clones and drops some. The profile shows about 300,000 clones, about nine tenths of them singletons. The sequenced material came from peripheral blood. These receptor sequences come from a young woman with COVID-19, enrolled during active disease.

The chain joins TRBV28 to TRBJ1-5; no firm D call. V shed 6 bases and J shed 0 bases, with 18 bases lying between them. Germline values: CDR1 MDHEN, CDR2 SYDVKM. The CDR3 has 17 residues. CDR3 coding DNA: TGTGCCAGCAGAACCCCCGACACACCCCTTAGCAATCAGCCCCAGCATTTT. This gives the protein CASRTPDTPLSNQPQHF.

The chain carries TRBV27 and TRBJ1-1; D remains unclear. Germline values: CDR1 MNHEY, CDR2 SMNVEV (reference sequence). The V end lost 3 bases, the J end lost 7 bases, and 12 bases lay between the germline ends. CDR3 length: 13 residues. The CDR3 sequence: CASSLVGGIEAFF. The CDR3 coding sequence is TGTGCCAGCAGTTTGGTCGGCGGTATTGAAGCTTTCTTT.

The chain carries TRBV27 and TRBJ1-2, with 10 bases matching TRBD1. V lost 5 bases to trimming and J lost 8 bases; unmatched junction nucleotides: 5. Germline V gives CDR1 MNHEY, CDR2 SMNVEV (reference sequence). The CDR3 totals 13 residues. This CDR3 reads CASSVTGGFGYTF. The CDR3 coding sequence is TGTGCCAGCAGTGTGACAGGGGGCTTCGGCTACACCTTC.

The V call is TRBV7-6, the J call TRBJ1-2; 7 bases agree with TRBD1. V gave up 3 bases and J gave up 5 bases; unmatched junction bases: 6. Germline loops: CDR1 SGHVS, CDR2 FNYEAQ. The CDR3 is 14 residues long. CDR3 nucleotides: TGTGCCAGCAGCTTTAATGACAGGGATTATGGCTACACCTTC. As protein: CASSFNDRDYGYTF.

The genes are TRBV5-1 and TRBJ1-2, with 9 positions matching TRBD1. Germline CDR1 SGHRS, CDR2 YFSETQ. Losses at the gene ends were 4 bases for V and 9 bases for J; bases not matched to a gene: 13. The CDR3 totals 15 residues. CDR3 in DNA: TGCGCCAGCAGCCCCGCGACCCCCGGGACAGGGAGCTACACCTTC. Translating gives CASSPATPGTGSYTF.

The chain links TRBV7-3 to TRBJ1-5; 7 bases are shared with TRBD1. V was clipped by 5 bases and J by 0 bases; unmatched bases: 4. The germline gives CDR1 SGHTA, CDR2 FQGTGA. This CDR3 region has 15 residues. The CDR3 DNA reads TGTGCCAGCAGCCTTACAGGGGATAGCAATCAGCCCCAGCATTTT. It yields the protein CASSLTGDSNQPQHF.

This clone was counted a single time. The chain combines TRBV30 with TRBJ1-2; TRBD1 aligns across 10 bases. CDR1 and CDR2 from the germline V gene are GTSNPN and SVGIG (reference sequence). The CDR3 totals 14 residues. Germline trimming cut 4 bases from V and 8 bases from J; bases unmatched to any gene: 10. The CDR3 DNA reads TGTGCCTGGACCTATAGTTCGACAGGGGGCGGCTACACCTTC. Its protein is CAWTYSSTGGGYTF.

The chain couples TRBV3-1 (or the pseudogene TRBV3-2) to TRBJ2-7; possibly TRBD1 for D (6 bases). Germline V gives CDR1 LGHDT, CDR2 YNNKEL (reference sequence). Trimming removed 0 bases from V and 3 bases from J, with 9 bases in between. CDR3 length equals 14 residues. The CDR3 DNA follows: TGTGCCAGCAGCCAAGATATAGGGGGCTACGAGCAGTACTTC. Residues: CASSQDIGGYEQYF.

The chain is built from TRBV5-1 and TRBJ1-3; the D gene is possibly TRBD1 (5 bases). Looked up from germline, CDR1 is SGHRS and CDR2 is YFSETQ. The ends were cut back, 2 bases at V and 4 bases at J, with 13 bases in the middle. The CDR3 consists of 15 residues. CDR3 region: CASSFSQGIGNTIYF. The CDR3 nucleotides read TGCGCCAGCAGCTTCTCGCAGGGTATAGGAAACACCATATATTTT.

The rearrangement links TRBV30 to TRBJ2-1; TRBD2 matches 10 bases. CDR3 length equals 15 residues. The J segment lost 3 bases and the V segment lost 3 bases, leaving 5 bases of the junction unmatched. The germline V gene encodes CDR1 GTSNPN and CDR2 SVGIG (reference sequence). In nucleotides, the CDR3 is TGTGCCTGGAGGATCACTAGCGGGGTCTACAATGAGCAGTTCTTC. This translates into CAWRITSGVYNEQFF.

The chain has TRBV5-6 and TRBJ2-7, with 8 nucleotides matching TRBD2. Unmatched junction bases numbered 8, after V lost 3 bases and J lost 0 bases. The CDR3 loop spans 16 amino acids. The germline V gene has CDR1 SGHDT and CDR2 YYEEEE. CDR3 in amino acids: CASSWGLGESSYEQYF. The CDR3 DNA follows: TGTGCCAGCAGCTGGGGACTAGGCGAAAGCTCCTACGAGCAGTACTTC.

The chain combines TRBV28 with TRBJ2-7; no clear D. The CDR3 contains 12 residues. Germline-derived CDR1 and CDR2 are MDHEN and SYDVKM. V lost 8 bases to trimming and J lost 1 base, with 9 bases between them. CDR3 bases: TGTGCCAGCGTCGGGTGGTCCTACGAGCAGTACTTC. Residues: CASVGWSYEQYF.

The rearrangement joins TRBV9 to TRBJ2-1; TRBD1 aligns across 12 bases. With V trimmed by 0 bases and J by 8 bases, 6 bases remained unmatched. This CDR3 has 16 residues. Germline CDR1 is SGDLS and CDR2 is YYNGEE. The CDR3 region is CASSVVGTGGFDEQFF. DNA for the CDR3: TGTGCCAGCAGCGTAGTAGGGACAGGGGGCTTCGATGAGCAGTTCTTC.

A word on this clone: Other DNA sequences in this specimen translate into the identical CDR3. The chain carries TRBV7-8 and TRBJ1-1; D is unclear. Germline assignment: CDR1 SGHVS and CDR2 FQNEAQ. Trimming removed 1 base from V and 3 bases from J, with 9 bases in between. The CDR3 covers 14 residues. CDR3 nucleotide sequence: TGTGCCAGCAGCTTAGGTCGCGGTTACACTGAAGCTTTCTTT. Protein: CASSLGRGYTEAFF.

This chain joins TRBV29-1 and TRBJ1-2, with 10 bases fitting TRBD1. The CDR3 runs 14 residues. The germline V gene encodes CDR1 SQVTM and CDR2 ANQGSEA. Germline trimming cut 6 bases from V and 3 bases from J; bases unmatched to any gene: 7. The CDR3 spells CSVMTGGLHYGYTF. The DNA for the CDR3 is TGCAGCGTCATGACAGGGGGCTTGCACTATGGCTACACCTTC.

V and J are TRBV5-4 and TRBJ2-2; 7 bases map to TRBD2. V gave up 5 bases and J gave up 1 base; unmatched junction bases: 11. Looked up from germline, CDR1 is SGHNT and CDR2 is YYREEE (reference sequence). CDR3 length equals 17 residues. The CDR3 bases are TGTGCCAGCAGTCGCCAACCTAGCGGAAAGAACACCGGGGAGCTGTTTTTT. It encodes CASSRQPSGKNTGELFF.

The CDR3 region has the DNA TGTGCCAGCAGCTTCGCAGGTTCCCAAGAGACCCAGTACTTC. Its protein product is CASSFAGSQETQYF. V and J are TRBV5-6 and TRBJ2-5; D remains unclear. CDR1 and CDR2 (germline): SGHDT, YYEEEE. Trimming shortened V by 2 bases and J by 1 base, and 9 bases separated the two germline ends. This CDR3 is built from 14 residues.

The chain couples TRBV25-1 to TRBJ2-1; maybe TRBD2 (6 bases). V lost 11 bases, J lost 6 bases, and 11 bases lay in between. Germline V gene sequence: CDR1 MGHDK, CDR2 SYGVNS. The CDR3 covers 11 residues. CDR3 coding DNA: TGTGCCGGGGGGACGGGCAATGAGCAGTTCTTC. Amino acid sequence: CAGGTGNEQFF.

The chain recombines TRBV18 with TRBJ2-1; weak D call: TRBD2 (6 bases). Trimming took 4 bases from V and 4 from J, leaving 8 bases between them. This CDR3 contains 13 residues. The germline V gene encodes CDR1 KGHSH and CDR2 LQKENI. The CDR3 sequence is CASSRAGYNEQFF. DNA for the CDR3: TGTGCCAGCTCACGGGCGGGGTACAATGAGCAGTTCTTC. The whole variable domain, filled in from reference TRBV18 and TRBJ2-1, reads NAGVMQNPRHLVRRRGQEARLRCSPMKGHSHVYWYRQLPEEGLKFMVYLQKENIIDESGMPKERFSAEFPKEGPSILRIQQVVRGDSAAYFCASSRAGYNEQFFGPGTRLTVL.

The CDR3: CASSIDRGQDEKLFF. The CDR3 nucleotides are TGTGCCAGTAGTATCGACAGGGGGCAGGATGAAAAACTGTTTTTT. The chain recombines TRBV19 with TRBJ1-4; 10 nucleotides agree with TRBD1. V shed 3 bases and J 6 bases; nucleotides not matched to a gene: 4. CDR1 is LNHDA, CDR2 SQIVND, per germline (reference sequence). The CDR3 runs 15 residues.

This clone was found once. The J gene is TRBJ1-1, the V gene TRBV7-9; the match to TRBD1 covers 9 bases. Germline CDR1 is SEHNR and CDR2 is FQNEAQ (reference sequence). The J segment lost 5 bases and the V segment lost 5 bases, leaving 9 bases of the junction unmatched. The CDR3 runs to 15 residues. The CDR3: CASSLHRGLGTEAFF. CDR3 bases: TGTGCCAGCAGCCTTCACAGGGGGCTGGGTACTGAAGCTTTCTTT. The whole variable domain, remainder taken from reference TRBV7-9 and TRBJ1-1, is DTGVSQNPRHKITKRGQNVTFRCDPISEHNRLYWYRQTLGQGPEFLTYFQNEAQLEKSRLLSDRFSAERPKGSFSTLEIQRTEQGDSAMYLCASSLHRGLGTEAFFGQGTRLTVV.